This section outlines one T cell receptor (beta chain) sequence together with its context. Its antigen is as yet unknown. TCRdb recomputed calls from the reads with MiXCR, one row per CDR3 protein. The sample contains a few hundred thousand distinct CDR3 sequences, about 13% of which appear only once. The data were obtained in a study of T cell repertoires in cytomegalovirus infection. Study-wide context: The public TCR beta signatures pointed to both CMV infection and matching HLA type.

Study-wide results and limits: CMV-specific HLA-C-restricted TCR beta clonotypes dominated the ex vivo response. The study identified carriers of CMV plus the relevant HLA from cumulative public TCR beta family frequency.

V was clipped by 3 bases and J by 3 bases, with 11 bases between them. Germline V gene data show CDR1 as SGHRS and CDR2 as YFSETQ. The CDR3 is made up of 14 amino acids. The sample consisted of PBMCs. The rearrangement uses TRBV5-1 and TRBJ2-3; D ambiguous. The receptor comes from a human donor in good health (CMV status not recorded). Some clones in this sample may be carry-over from other donors' samples. The CDR3 here is CASSSPSQTDTQYF. In DNA form, the CDR3 reads TGCGCCAGCAGCTCCCCTTCACAGACAGATACGCAGTATTTT.